Given below is one TCR beta chain in context. What it binds is unknown. This entry belongs to a study of post-analysis software for immune sequencing data. Researchers reported that TCR beta cDNA libraries carried unique molecular identifiers. TCRdb ran MiXCR on the PCR reads and lists one entry per CDR3 protein. In the table there are roughly 600,000 distinct CDR3 sequences, around 47% of which are singletons. Regarding the study as a whole: Batch-mates among the samples co-clustered strongly by F measure. Comparison of patients with controls showed five TRBV segments more frequent in patients, TRBV5-6, TRBV5-1 and TRBV20-1 among them.

The CDR3 is 16 residues long. Trimming pared 4 bases from V and 2 bases from J, leaving 16 bases between. Germline CDR1 MNHNY, CDR2 SVGAGI (reference sequence). The chain recombines TRBV6-6 with TRBJ2-3; D unclear. The sample comprised blood. This TCR came from a girl aged 10 to 17 with multiple sclerosis. CDR3 sequence: CASSSQFDVYTDTQYF. The CDR3 DNA reads as TGTGCCAGCAGTTCGCAATTCGACGTATACACAGATACGCAGTATTTT.